The 20 T cell receptor beta chains given below trace back to one sample, sequenced in a study of response to subunit inactivated influenza vaccine. Each CDR3 protein gets one entry after TCRdb re-called the RT-PCR reads with MiXCR. In the table there are fewer than 800,000 distinct CDR3 sequences, 15% to 17% of which are singletons. The source was PBMCs from blood, collected 12 days after vaccination. The receptors come from a man between 45 and 60 years old who received an inactivated influenza vaccine.

The V call is TRBV20-1, the J call TRBJ2-1; 8 positions agree with TRBD2. Germline values: CDR1 DFQATT, CDR2 SNEGSKA (reference sequence). Trimming cost V 0 bases and J 8 bases; bases outside gene matches: 9. This CDR3 contains 15 residues. The CDR3 loop reads CSARDYRGGWDEQFF. CDR3 in DNA: TGCAGTGCTAGAGATTACCGGGGGGGTTGGGATGAGCAGTTCTTC.

This clonotype appeared a few times. Here the CDR3 DNA reads TGTGCCAGCAGCCCTCCGAGGACTAGCGGGAAACGTGAGCAGTTCTTC. As protein: CASSPPRTSGKREQFF. The chain combines TRBV6-2 or TRBV6-3 with TRBJ2-1; 12 nucleotides align to TRBD2. Germline CDR1 reads MNHEY; CDR2 reads SVGEGT. CDR3 length: 16 residues. With V trimmed by 6 bases and J by 9 bases, 12 bases remained unmatched.

The chain couples TRBV2 to TRBJ2-6; 8 bases map to TRBD1. There are 17 residues in the CDR3. Germline V gives CDR1 SNHLY, CDR2 FYNNEI. The V segment lost 5 bases and the J segment 0 bases; nucleotides outside the gene matches: 6. The CDR3 region has the DNA TGTGCCAGCAGTTTGCAGGGGGCAGGCTCTGGGGCCAACGTCCTGACTTTC. It codes for CASSLQGAGSGANVLTF.

The sample holds a few counts of this clonotype. V and J are TRBV20-1 and TRBJ1-3; 7 bases agree with TRBD1. The CDR3 is 14 residues long. V was pared by 3 bases and J by 4 bases, with 6 bases of the junction left unmatched. Germline lookup yields CDR1 DFQATT and CDR2 SNEGSKA (reference sequence). DNA for the CDR3: TGCAGTGCTAGCCGAGCGACAGGGGGAAACACCATATATTTT. It yields the protein CSASRATGGNTIYF.

This chain uses TRBV19 with TRBJ1-1; no reliable D call. V shed 3 bases and J shed 1 base, with 9 bases lying between them. Germline-derived CDR1 and CDR2 are LNHDA and SQIVND (reference sequence). The CDR3 contains 14 residues. The CDR3 here is CASSIPRGNTEAFF. The CDR3 DNA sequence: TGTGCCAGTAGTATCCCCCGGGGGAACACTGAAGCTTTCTTT.

This clonotype has only a few counts. The chain couples TRBV6-2 or TRBV6-3 to TRBJ1-4; D gene ambiguous. The CDR3 contains 16 residues. Between the trimmed V and J ends, which lost 6 bases and 8 bases, there was a span of 22 bases. The V gene's germline CDR1 is MNHEY and CDR2 SVGEGT. CDR3 bases: TGTGCCAGCAGACCGCATCTTACACTCTCCGGGGAAAAACTGTTTTTT. It is translated as CASRPHLTLSGEKLFF.

At least ten counts were recorded for this clonotype. The CDR3 sequence is CASSYGLAGHQETQYF. The CDR3 DNA is TGTGCCAGCAGTTACGGCCTAGCGGGACACCAAGAGACCCAGTACTTC. This sequence joins TRBV6-2 or TRBV6-3 and TRBJ2-5; 9 bases line up with TRBD2. With 2 bases clipped from V and 0 bases from J, the junction kept 4 bases outside the gene matches. This CDR3 has 16 amino acids. Germline lookup yields CDR1 MNHEY and CDR2 SVGEGT.

The rearrangement joins TRBV18 to TRBJ2-7; tentative D call: TRBD1 (5 bases). V gave up 9 bases and J gave up 3 bases, with 15 bases separating them. In germline, CDR1 is KGHSH, CDR2 LQKENI. The CDR3 has 13 residues. For the CDR3, the DNA is TGTGCCAGTGCAAGGGGCCCCGACTACGAGCAGTACTTC. It translates to CASARGPDYEQYF.

The sample holds a few counts of this clonotype. This sequence joins TRBV9 and TRBJ2-6; D remains ambiguous. The CDR3 sequence is 16 residues long. Between the trimmed V and J ends, which lost 1 base and 0 bases, there was a span of 8 bases. Germline-derived CDR1 and CDR2 are SGDLS and YYNGEE. The CDR3 nucleotides read TGTGCCAGCAGCGTACTGGCGCTCTCTGGGGCCAACGTCCTGACTTTC. Protein: CASSVLALSGANVLTF.

The chain couples TRBV6-1 to TRBJ1-2; weak D call: TRBD1 (6 bases). This CDR3 is 15 amino acids long. The V and J ends lost 2 bases and 2 bases respectively, with 12 bases between them. CDR1 MNHNS and CDR2 SASEGT come from the germline V gene. The CDR3 spells CASSELGGVNYGYTF. CDR3 sequence (DNA): TGTGCCAGCAGTGAACTGGGGGGCGTCAACTATGGCTACACCTTC.

This clonotype was observed a few times. The chain employs TRBV10-3 and TRBJ1-1; D gene uncertain. CDR1 ENHRY and CDR2 SYGVKD come from the germline V gene. This CDR3 spans 13 amino acids. Trimming removed 2 bases from V and 1 base from J, with 5 bases in between. As DNA, the CDR3 is TGTGCCATCAGTGAGAGGGCGAACACTGAAGCTTTCTTT. Encoded protein: CAISERANTEAFF.

This clonotype was picked up a small number of times. The DNA of the CDR3 is TGCAGTGCTGGGGACGGGACCCGGGCGACCTACGAGCAGTACTTC. Amino acid sequence: CSAGDGTRATYEQYF. The chain carries TRBV20-1 and TRBJ2-7; D assignment may be TRBD1 or TRBD2 (5 bases each). Looked up from germline, CDR1 is DFQATT and CDR2 is SNEGSKA (reference sequence). This CDR3 contains 15 residues. V shed 5 bases and J shed 2 bases, with 19 bases lying between them.

The rearrangement uses TRBV29-1 and TRBJ2-7; D ambiguous. V lost 5 bases and J 7 bases, leaving 15 bases between the germline ends. Germline V gives CDR1 SQVTM, CDR2 ANQGSEA. This CDR3 is built from 12 residues. The CDR3 is CSVLRSSREQYF. In DNA form, the CDR3 reads TGCAGCGTTCTTCGAAGCTCGAGGGAGCAGTACTTC.

The chain uses TRBV4-2 and TRBJ2-7; no reliable D call. Germline-derived CDR1 and CDR2 are LGHNA and YNFKEQ. Trimming removed 2 bases from V and 1 base from J, with 12 bases in between. The CDR3 runs to 15 residues. This CDR3 reads CASSQRSLPSYEQYF. The CDR3 DNA sequence: TGTGCCAGCAGCCAAAGAAGCCTACCGTCCTACGAGCAGTACTTC.

This clonotype has ten or more counts. The junction and the germline gene differ at one end; a read error may be behind it. The rearrangement joins TRBV7-2 to TRBJ2-7; 7 positions agree with TRBD2. The germline gives CDR1 SGHTA, CDR2 FQGNSA. The CDR3 sequence is 14 residues long. The CDR3 DNA follows: TGTGCCAGCAGCGTAGCGGGTATCTCCTACGAGCAGTACTTC. This translates into CASSVAGISYEQYF.

The chain couples TRBV20-1 to TRBJ2-7; tentative D call: TRBD1 (6 bases). V was cut by 2 bases and J by 0 bases, with 8 bases left in between. Germline CDR1 DFQATT, CDR2 SNEGSKA (reference sequence). The CDR3 covers 13 residues. The CDR3 nucleotides are TGCAGTGCTAGAAGGGACATCTCCTACGAGCAGTACTTC. As protein: CSARRDISYEQYF.

The chain combines TRBV7-2 with TRBJ2-3; 8 nucleotides line up with TRBD2. Trimming cost V 3 bases and J 6 bases; bases outside gene matches: 5. The CDR3 is 14 amino acids. CDR1 SGHTA and CDR2 FQGNSA come from the germline V gene. CDR3 nucleotides: TGTGCCAGCAGCTTGGGACTAGTAACGGATACGCAGTATTTT. The encoded protein is CASSLGLVTDTQYF.

This clonotype was seen a handful of times. The chain has TRBV27 and TRBJ2-1; 10 nucleotides match TRBD2. This CDR3 contains 16 residues. Germline CDR1 reads MNHEY; CDR2 reads SMNVEV (reference sequence). J was trimmed by 7 bases and V by 5 bases; bases with no gene match: 11. CDR3 nucleotides: TGTGCCAGCAGTGAAATAGCGGGAGGTGGTAGGAATGAGCAGTTCTTC. It yields the protein CASSEIAGGGRNEQFF.

This clonotype has a handful of counts. The chain links TRBV5-4 to TRBJ1-1, with D possibly TRBD1 on 6 matching bases. CDR3 length: 14 amino acids. V lost 6 bases and J lost 1, with 13 bases in between. Germline CDR1 and CDR2: SGHNT and YYREEE (reference sequence). The CDR3 nucleotides read TGTGCCAGCAATACAGGGTATTCGAACACTGAAGCTTTCTTT. Protein product: CASNTGYSNTEAFF.

This clonotype turned up a few times. The gene calls are TRBV7-2 and TRBJ2-5; 12 bases map to TRBD2. With 0 bases clipped from V and 1 base from J, the junction kept 0 bases outside the gene matches. Germline-derived CDR1 and CDR2 are SGHTA and FQGNSA. This CDR3 contains 16 residues. CDR3 amino acids: CASSLATSGGQETQYF. In nucleotides, the CDR3 is TGTGCCAGCAGCTTAGCGACTAGCGGGGGCCAAGAGACCCAGTACTTC.